A single T cell receptor (beta chain) is shown here with its context. These data come from a study of blood T cell repertoires in COVID-19. Study at large: From T cells, B-cell-depleted T cells, or PBMCs came the material, which was cDNA or gDNA.

Germline assignment: CDR1 KGHSH and CDR2 LQKENI. This CDR3 is built from 15 residues. V was clipped by 3 bases and J by 5 bases; unmatched bases: 7. The method was immunoSEQ multiplex PCR; TCRdb's version includes in-frame clones alone and lacks a portion of them. The sample includes around 200,000 clones, approximately 82% of them seen just once. The chain employs TRBV18 and TRBJ1-5; 7 positions agree with TRBD1. This TCR derives from a man in his fifties or sixties with active or convalescent COVID-19. Sequenced: peripheral blood. Here the CDR3 DNA reads TGTGCCAGCTCACCCGAAAAGGGACAGTATCAGCCCCAGCATTTT. Residues: CASSPEKGQYQPQHF.